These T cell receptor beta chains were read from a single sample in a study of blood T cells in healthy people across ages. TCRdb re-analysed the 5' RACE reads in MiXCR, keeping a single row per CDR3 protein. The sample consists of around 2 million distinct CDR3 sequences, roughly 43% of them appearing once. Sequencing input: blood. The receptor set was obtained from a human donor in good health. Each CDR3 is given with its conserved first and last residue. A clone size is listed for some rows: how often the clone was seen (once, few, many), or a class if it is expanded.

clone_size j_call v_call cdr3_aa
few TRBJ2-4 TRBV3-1 CASSPLAGVPPSNIQYF
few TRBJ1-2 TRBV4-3 CASSQEFGTGYGYTF
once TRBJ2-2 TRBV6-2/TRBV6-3 CASSYLLAGELFF
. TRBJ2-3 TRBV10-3 CAVSARGTGAADTQYF
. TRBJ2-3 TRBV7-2 CASSLDSFIDTQYF
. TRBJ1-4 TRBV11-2 CASSLSPMNEKLFF
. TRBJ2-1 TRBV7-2 CASSLAGRGSFTGTNEQFF
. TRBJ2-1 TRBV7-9 CASSLRLAGGTIYEQCF
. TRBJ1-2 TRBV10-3 CAISDSTGHFNYGYTF
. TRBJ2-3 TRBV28 CASRKLAYNTDTQYF
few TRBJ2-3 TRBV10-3 CAISEPKGGLTDTQYF
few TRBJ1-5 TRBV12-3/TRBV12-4 CASSLSPGSGNQPQHF
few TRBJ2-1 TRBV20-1 CSARVTSGGSYNEQFF
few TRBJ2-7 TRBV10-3 CAIRDRGDNYEQYF
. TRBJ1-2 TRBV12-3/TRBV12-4 CASSFGPDNYGYTF
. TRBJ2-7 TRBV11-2 CASSLARGGVEEQYF
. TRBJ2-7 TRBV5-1 CASSLEGTPNEQYF
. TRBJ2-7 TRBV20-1 CSAPRTSQHNEQYF
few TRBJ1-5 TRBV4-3 CASSQDREGLQPQHF
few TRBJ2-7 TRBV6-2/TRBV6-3 CASRTGSEQYF
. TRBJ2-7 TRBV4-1 CASSQVGLIEQYF
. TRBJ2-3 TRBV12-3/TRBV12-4 CASSPTHGSRDTQYF
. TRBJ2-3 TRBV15 CATSRGGAGVHTDTQYF
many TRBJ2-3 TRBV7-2 CASSLEGPAYSTDTQYF
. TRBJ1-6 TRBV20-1 CSARDRRGQSPLHF
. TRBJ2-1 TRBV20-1 CSARELADYNEQFF
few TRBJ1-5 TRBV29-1 CSVCWGPNQPQHF
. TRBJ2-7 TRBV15 CATRGTALYEQYF